This T cell receptor beta chain was recorded in a study of T cell repertoires in cytomegalovirus infection. Study-wide context: TCR beta signatures that were public indicated CMV infection and matching HLA type.

The germline V gene has CDR1 SGHKS and CDR2 YYEKEE (reference sequence). Trimming stripped 0 bases from V and 0 bases from J, with 15 bases between. The CDR3 extends over 18 amino acids. This clonotype was observed a handful of times. The antigen is undetermined. Study results and caveats: CMV-specific TCR beta clonotypes restricted by HLA-C were the ones dominating the ex vivo response. There were carriers of CMV plus the relevant HLA, and cumulative public TCR beta family frequency identified them.

TCRdb reanalysed the reads using MiXCR and keeps one entry per CDR3 protein. The data show 250,000 or so distinct CDR3 sequences, about a sixth seen once. The origin of this receptor is a human donor in good health (CMV status not recorded). Some clones in this sample may be carry-over from other donors' samples. The material sequenced was CD8+ T cells from PBMCs. This chain connects TRBV5-5 to TRBJ2-2; possibly TRBD1 for D (6 bases). CDR3 DNA sequence: TGTGCCAGCAGCTTGGCCCCAGGGGTCACCACGAACACCGGGGAGCTGTTTTTT. Residues: CASSLAPGVTTNTGELFF.